This entry lists 6 T cell receptor beta chains sequenced from one sample in a study of T cell repertoires in cytomegalovirus infection. TCRdb itself ran the reads through MiXCR, one entry per CDR3 protein. The sample has roughly 100,000 distinct CDR3 sequences; approximately 16% are singletons. Sequencing input: PBMCs. The receptors were sampled from a human donor in good health (CMV status not recorded). Some clones in this sample may be carry-over from other donors' samples.

This clonotype showed up just a few times. The chain joins TRBV20-1 to TRBJ2-1; 11 nucleotides line up with TRBD2. The CDR3 has 15 residues. CDR1 and CDR2 from the germline V gene are DFQATT and SNEGSKA (reference sequence). Trimming cost V 0 bases and J 6 bases; bases outside gene matches: 4. The CDR3 region has the DNA TGCAGTGCTAGAGATGGCCTAGCGGGGGGCAATGAGCAGTTCTTC. Protein sequence: CSARDGLAGGNEQFF.

This sequence joins TRBV11-2 and TRBJ1-1, with TRBD1 identical over 10 bases. The germline CDR1 and CDR2 sequences are SGHAT and FQNNGV. The CDR3 runs to 14 residues. J gave up 6 bases and V 1 base, and 2 bases lay outside the gene matches. In nucleotides, the CDR3 is TGTGCCAGCAGCTTAGGGGACAGGGGCGCTGAAGCTTTCTTT. Amino acids: CASSLGDRGAEAFF.

Turning to this clonotype: This could be a read error, since a much larger clone is one nucleotide away. V usage is TRBV7-8 and J usage is TRBJ1-5; 9 positions agree with TRBD1. The CDR3 extends over 16 amino acids. Losses at the gene ends were 5 bases for V and 4 bases for J; bases not matched to a gene: 9. From germline, CDR1 is SGHVS and CDR2 FQNEAQ. In nucleotides, the CDR3 is TGTGCCAGCAGCCGGGACAGGGCCAGGGGGAATCAGCCCCAGCATTTT. It yields the protein CASSRDRARGNQPQHF.

This clonotype was detected only a few times. The genes are TRBV7-2 and TRBJ2-1; maybe TRBD1 (5 bases). The CDR3 sequence is 14 residues long. CDR1 and CDR2 (germline): SGHTA, FQGNSA. Deletions cut 2 bases from V and 10 bases from J, with 15 bases between. CDR3: CASSLKAGPLEQFF. The CDR3 bases are TGTGCCAGCAGCTTAAAGGCAGGGCCACTCGAGCAGTTCTTC.

In its sample, this clonotype was seen many times. The chain couples TRBV7-8 to TRBJ2-2; D unclear. Germline V gene sequence: CDR1 SGHVS, CDR2 FQNEAQ. The germline V and J ends were trimmed by 0 bases and 4 bases, with 9 bases remaining between them. This CDR3 has 15 amino acids. CDR3 in amino acids: CASSLAPPSTGELFF. As DNA, the CDR3 is TGTGCCAGCAGCTTAGCCCCCCCCAGCACCGGGGAGCTGTTTTTT.

This clonotype has a count of ten or more. This chain connects TRBV7-3 to TRBJ1-3, with 10 bases matching TRBD1. V lost 2 bases, J lost 2 bases, and 15 bases stayed unmatched. Germline V gene data show CDR1 as SGHTA and CDR2 as FQGTGA. The CDR3 has 20 residues. In nucleotides, the CDR3 is TGTGCCAGCAGCTTACCGTTGCCACGGGGGGGGACAGGGGCTGGAAACACCATATATTTT. This sequence encodes CASSLPLPRGGTGAGNTIYF.